This TCR beta chain was sequenced during a study of blood T cell repertoires in COVID-19. The overall study: Both acute and convalescent COVID-19 samples were obtained from the United States, Italy and Spain.

The length of the CDR3 is 15 residues. The V gene lost 7 bases and the J gene lost 3 bases, with 18 bases spanning the gap. CDR1 MNHEY and CDR2 SVGAGI come from the germline V gene. This table comes from immunoSEQ multiplex PCR, and its TCRdb copy is limited to in-frame clones, with some not included. The table has approximately 130,000 clones, approximately 85% seen once. V and J are TRBV6-5 and TRBJ1-1; D is perhaps TRBD1 (5 bases). What was sequenced was peripheral blood. The TCR sequence derives from a human donor in a cohort sampled during active COVID-19. The CDR3 spells CASTRTRGRDTEAFF. The DNA of the CDR3 is TGTGCCAGCACTAGGACAAGGGGAAGGGACACTGAAGCTTTCTTT.